This TCR beta chain is from a study of read filtering for tumor transcriptome and immune sequencing. Study-wide context: Among patients, some 17 were male and some 15 female, aged about 47 to 80 (mean about 69). R-ISS stage counts were 8 or 9 for I, around 17 for II, 6 or 7 for III.

The library was built from 400 ng RNA with molecular barcoded adaptors for alpha/delta and beta/gamma chains. TCRdb re-analysed the reads in MiXCR, keeping a single row per CDR3 protein. The table shows around 30,000 distinct CDR3 sequences, with less than 20% occurring only once. This clonotype was counted ten times or more. Its target is unknown. General observations from the study: Single-read clonotypes: about 83% of IR-seq clonotypes (roughly 3.5% of reads), about 75% of RNA-seq clonotypes (approximately 43% of reads).

Germline loops: CDR1 KGHSH, CDR2 LQKENI. CDR3 size: 17 residues. V was trimmed by 7 bases and J by 0 bases, leaving 19 bases between them. The sample comprised a population of CD138-negative cells sorted from bone marrow. V gene TRBV18 combines with J gene TRBJ2-4; D might be TRBD1 or TRBD2, each matching 5 bases. The sequence was collected from a donor aged 40 or over with multiple myeloma. The CDR3 DNA reads TGTGCCAGCTTACGGGGCCAGGCCAGCGTAGCCAAAAACATTCAGTACTTC. As protein: CASLRGQASVAKNIQYF. Looking up the rest from reference TRBV18 and TRBJ2-4 gives the full variable domain: NAGVMQNPRHLVRRRGQEARLRCSPMKGHSHVYWYRQLPEEGLKFMVYLQKENIIDESGMPKERFSAEFPKEGPSILRIQQVVRGDSAAYFCASLRGQASVAKNIQYFGAGTRLSVL.